This entry features one T cell receptor (beta chain) sequence. These data belong to a study of blood T cell repertoires in COVID-19. Study details: Donors in the United States, Italy and Spain gave samples during acute or convalescent COVID-19.

The CDR3 is made up of 12 amino acids. Trimming cost V 8 bases and J 4 bases, with 11 bases left between them. The germline V gene has CDR1 MDHEN and CDR2 SYDVKM. Authors' processing steps: How many nucleated cells were present was estimated from reference gene primer amplification. The assay was immunoSEQ multiplex PCR, and TCRdb's table has in-frame clones only and misses some. That table is the source of V, J and clone size, and D and trimming were worked out from the DNA. The sample yields 80,000 to 90,000 clones, 70% to 90% seen once. The chain employs TRBV28 and TRBJ1-2; D ambiguous. This sequence was found in a woman over 75 with COVID-19, enrolled during active disease. The specimen sequenced was peripheral blood. In DNA, the CDR3 is TGTGCCAGCCGCCTAGGCGGCTATGGCTACACCTTC. This sequence encodes CASRLGGYGYTF.